One and the same sample provided the 17 T cell receptor beta chains below, sequenced in a study of cytomegalovirus exposure and HLA in healthy donors. It was with 60 Vbeta and 13 Jbeta primers that the PCR ran. The data were produced by immunoSEQ multiplex PCR, yet TCRdb's version contains in-frame clones alone and is incomplete. The sample has some 95,000 clones, about two thirds seen once. Material for sequencing was PBMCs. These receptors all come from a female donor in good health and CMV-seronegative.

The count of this clone is one. The chain links TRBV2 to TRBJ1-6; D remains ambiguous. Trimming took off 4 bases at V and 7 bases at J, with 8 bases between the two ends. Germline V CDR1 and CDR2: SNHLY, FYNNEI. This CDR3 spans 13 amino acids. CDR3 sequence (DNA): TGTGCCAGCAGTGGGGGAGGCAATTCACCCCTCCACTTT. Its translation is CASSGGGNSPLHF.

In its sample, this clone was seen a few times. V gene TRBV30 combines with J gene TRBJ2-7; 9 bases align to TRBD1. The CDR3 loop spans 11 amino acids. The V gene end was trimmed by 5 bases and the J gene end by 6 bases; junction bases not matched to a gene: 2. CDR1 is GTSNPN, CDR2 SVGIG, per germline (reference sequence). CDR3 nucleotides: TGTGCCTGGGGGACAGGGAGCGAGCAGTACTTC. Protein sequence: CAWGTGSEQYF. The entire variable domain, with the rest obtained from reference TRBV30 and TRBJ2-7, is as follows: SQTIHQWPATLVQPVGSPLSLECTVEGTSNPNLYWYRQAAGRGLQLLFYSVGIGQISSEVPQNLSASRPQDRQFILSSKKLLLSDSGFYLCAWGTGSEQYFGPGTRLTVT.

The chain joins TRBV5-1 to TRBJ1-1; TRBD1 matches 9 bases. Germline values: CDR1 SGHRS, CDR2 YFSETQ. This CDR3 has 15 amino acids. Trimming removed 4 bases from V and 1 base from J; junction bases left unmatched: 5. CDR3 protein: CASSEQGAGNTEAFF. CDR3 DNA sequence: TGCGCCAGCAGCGAACAGGGGGCCGGGAACACTGAAGCTTTCTTT.

This clone was seen only a few times. The chain joins TRBV6-4 to TRBJ1-2; TRBD1 matches at 7 bases. The length of the CDR3 is 15 residues. Germline trimming cut 0 bases from V and 7 bases from J; bases unmatched to any gene: 8. Germline values: CDR1 MRHNA, CDR2 SNTAGT. As DNA, the CDR3 is TGTGCCAGCAGTGACTCGAGTGAGGGGGCGTCTGGCTACACCTTC. Amino acid sequence: CASSDSSEGASGYTF.

In this sample, this clone turned up a few times. The chain uses TRBV27 and TRBJ2-3; maybe TRBD2 (5 bases). This CDR3 has 14 amino acids. V lost 2 bases to trimming and J lost 6 bases, with 12 bases between them. Germline CDR1 reads MNHEY; CDR2 reads SMNVEV (reference sequence). The CDR3 DNA follows: TGTGCCAGCAGTTTACGGCGGGTTGGGGATACGCAGTATTTT. Encoded protein: CASSLRRVGDTQYF.

The chain employs TRBV27 and TRBJ2-1, with TRBD2 as a possible D gene (5 bases). This CDR3 is built from 16 residues. The V gene lost 4 bases and the J gene lost 3 bases, with 16 bases spanning the gap. Looked up from germline, CDR1 is MNHEY and CDR2 is SMNVEV (reference sequence). The CDR3: CASSSLGADHYNEQFF. The CDR3 region has the DNA TGTGCCAGCAGTTCCCTGGGAGCGGACCACTACAATGAGCAGTTCTTC.

This clone was recorded a few times. This chain connects TRBV18 to TRBJ1-2, with a possible D match to TRBD1 (5 bases). Germline V CDR1 and CDR2: KGHSH, LQKENI. Trimming left V 4 bases short and J 1 base short, with 13 bases between. CDR3 length: 15 amino acids. In DNA form, the CDR3 reads TGTGCCAGCTCACAAGACAGCTACCGTAACTATGGCTACACCTTC. It specifies CASSQDSYRNYGYTF.

The chain has TRBV27 and TRBJ1-2, with D tentatively TRBD1 (6 bases). CDR3 size: 15 residues. Trimming took off 3 bases at V and 5 bases at J, with 16 bases between the two ends. Germline CDR1 is MNHEY and CDR2 is SMNVEV (reference sequence). The CDR3 sequence is CASSFSPGHPYGYTF. In DNA, the CDR3 is TGTGCCAGCAGTTTCTCTCCGGGACACCCTTATGGCTACACCTTC.

The chain links TRBV25-1 to TRBJ2-1; the match to TRBD2 covers 11 bases. The CDR3 is 17 amino acids. V was clipped by 1 base and J by 2 bases; unmatched bases: 4. CDR1 is MGHDK, CDR2 SYGVNS, per germline. CDR3 in amino acids: CASSELIAGGPYNEQFF. Here the CDR3 DNA reads TGTGCCAGCAGTGAATTAATAGCGGGAGGGCCCTACAATGAGCAGTTCTTC.

CDR3 DNA: TGTGCCAGCAGCCACGCGGAGGGGTGGGATGGCTACACCTTC. It encodes CASSHAEGWDGYTF. The V call is TRBV7-8, the J call TRBJ1-2, with a possible D match to TRBD1 (5 bases). CDR1 SGHVS and CDR2 FQNEAQ come from the germline V gene. The CDR3 covers 14 residues. Trimming cost V 5 bases and J 6 bases, with 16 bases left between them.

The rearrangement uses TRBV6-5 and TRBJ2-5; D gene ambiguous. Near its end, the DNA agrees better with TRBJ2-7, so the J call may be wrong. The CDR3 is 14 residues long. Germline assignment: CDR1 MNHEY and CDR2 SVGAGI. DNA of the CDR3: TGTGCCAGCAGTTCCCTGGTTGGGGACTACGAGCAGTACTTC. It is translated as CASSSLVGDYEQYF.

This chain joins TRBV12-5 and TRBJ2-2, with D possibly matching TRBD2 (7 bases). The CDR3 sequence is 17 residues long. V was cut by 1 base and J by 4 bases, with 16 bases left in between. Per germline, CDR1 LGHNT and CDR2 FRNRAP. In DNA form, the CDR3 reads TGTGCTAGTGGTTTGGAGATCAACGGGGGGCTCACCGGGGAGCTGTTTTTT. It yields the protein CASGLEINGGLTGELFF. The variable domain in full, with the rest retrieved from reference TRBV12-5 and TRBJ2-2, is DARVTQTPRHKVTEMGQEVTMRCQPILGHNTVFWYRQTMMQGLELLAYFRNRAPLDDSGMPKDRFSAEMPDATLATLKIQPSEPRDSAVYFCASGLEINGGLTGELFFGEGSRLTVL.

This clone has more than one count but fewer than ten. In DNA form, the CDR3 reads TGTGCCAGCAGCCCGGGGACAGGGGCTGACGGGGAGCTGTTTTTT. The encoded protein is CASSPGTGADGELFF. V gene TRBV7-2 combines with J gene TRBJ2-2; TRBD1 aligns across 10 bases. The ends lost 5 bases at V and 7 bases at J; junction bases unmatched: 7. This CDR3 region has 15 residues. Germline lookup yields CDR1 SGHTA and CDR2 FQGNSA.

The V gene is TRBV5-4, the J gene TRBJ2-1; possibly TRBD2 for D (6 bases). Germline V gene lookup returns CDR1 SGHNT and CDR2 YYREEE (reference sequence). Trimming cost V 3 bases and J 1 base, with 14 bases left between them. This CDR3 spans 16 amino acids. The CDR3 protein is CASSSASTRSYNEQFF. In DNA, the CDR3 is TGTGCCAGCAGCTCCGCCTCGACTAGGTCCTACAATGAGCAGTTCTTC. The complete variable domain, with remaining parts taken from reference TRBV5-4 and TRBJ2-1, reads ETGVTQSPTHLIKTRGQQVTLRCSSQSGHNTVSWYQQALGQGPQFIFQYYREEENGRGNFPPRFSGLQFPNYSSELNVNALELDDSALYLCASSSASTRSYNEQFFGPGTRLTVL.

This clone turned up a few times. The rearrangement joins TRBV27 to TRBJ2-1, with no clear D. V lost 3 bases to trimming and J lost 3 bases, with 3 bases between them. The CDR3 is 12 amino acids. The germline gives CDR1 MNHEY, CDR2 SMNVEV (reference sequence). In nucleotides, the CDR3 is TGTGCCAGCAGTTTCGGCTACAATGAGCAGTTCTTC. Protein sequence: CASSFGYNEQFF.

This rearrangement joins TRBV30 to TRBJ2-7, with unresolved D. V lost 3 bases and J lost 0, with 6 bases in between. The CDR3 contains 12 residues. From germline, CDR1 is GTSNPN and CDR2 SVGIG (reference sequence). The CDR3 DNA reads as TGTGCCTGGAGCGGCGGCTCCTACGAGCAGTACTTC. It specifies CAWSGGSYEQYF.

This clone occurred once. This rearrangement joins TRBV30 to TRBJ1-2; 7 bases are shared with TRBD1. The V and J ends lost 2 bases and 2 bases, in that order; junction bases with no gene match: 2. The CDR3 totals 13 residues. Germline CDR1 is GTSNPN and CDR2 is SVGIG (reference sequence). The CDR3 DNA follows: TGTGCCTGGAGTCAAGGGGGCAACTATGGCTACACCTTC. It is translated as CAWSQGGNYGYTF.